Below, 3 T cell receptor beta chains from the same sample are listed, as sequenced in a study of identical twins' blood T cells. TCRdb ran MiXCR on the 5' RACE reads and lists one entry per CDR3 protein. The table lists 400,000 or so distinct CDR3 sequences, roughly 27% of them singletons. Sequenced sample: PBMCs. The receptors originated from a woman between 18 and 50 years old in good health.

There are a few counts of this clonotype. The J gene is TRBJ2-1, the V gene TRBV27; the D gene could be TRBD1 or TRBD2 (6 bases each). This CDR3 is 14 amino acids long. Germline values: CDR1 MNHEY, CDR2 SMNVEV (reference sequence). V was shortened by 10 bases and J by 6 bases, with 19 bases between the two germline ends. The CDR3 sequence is CATRDGGHFNEQFF. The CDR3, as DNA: TGTGCCACTAGGGACGGGGGCCACTTCAATGAGCAGTTCTTC.

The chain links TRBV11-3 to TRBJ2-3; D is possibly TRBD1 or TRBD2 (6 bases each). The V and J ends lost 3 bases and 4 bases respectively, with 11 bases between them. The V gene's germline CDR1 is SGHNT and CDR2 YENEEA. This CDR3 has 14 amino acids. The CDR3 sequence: CASSFNREADTQYF. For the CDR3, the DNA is TGTGCCAGCAGCTTTAACAGGGAGGCAGATACGCAGTATTTT.

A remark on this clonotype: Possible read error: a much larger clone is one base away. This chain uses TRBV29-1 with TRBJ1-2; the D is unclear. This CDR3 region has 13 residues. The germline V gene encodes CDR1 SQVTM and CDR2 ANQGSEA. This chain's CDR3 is CIVDLGSSYGYTF. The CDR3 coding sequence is TGCATCGTTGATCTCGGCAGCTCCTATGGCTACACCTTC.